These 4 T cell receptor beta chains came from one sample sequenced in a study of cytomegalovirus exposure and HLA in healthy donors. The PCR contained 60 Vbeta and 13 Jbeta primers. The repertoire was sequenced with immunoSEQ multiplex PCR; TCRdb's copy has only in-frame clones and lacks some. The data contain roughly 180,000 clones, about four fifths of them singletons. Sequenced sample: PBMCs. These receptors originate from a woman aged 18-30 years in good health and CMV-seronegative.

The CDR3 reads CASSRQGGQPQHF. The CDR3 nucleotides are TGTGCCAGCAGCCGACAGGGGGGCCAGCCCCAGCATTTT. The J gene is TRBJ1-5, the V gene TRBV6-5, with 9 bases lining up with TRBD1. The CDR3 sequence is 13 residues long. V gave up 6 bases and J gave up 7 bases; unmatched junction bases: 4. Germline V gene lookup returns CDR1 MNHEY and CDR2 SVGAGI.

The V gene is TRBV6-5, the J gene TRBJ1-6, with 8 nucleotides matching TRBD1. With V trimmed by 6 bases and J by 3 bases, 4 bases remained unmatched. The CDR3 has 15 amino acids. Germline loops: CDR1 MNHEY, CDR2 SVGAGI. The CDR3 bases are TGTGCCAGCAGGGGACAGGTACACTATAATTCACCCCTCCACTTT. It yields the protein CASRGQVHYNSPLHF.

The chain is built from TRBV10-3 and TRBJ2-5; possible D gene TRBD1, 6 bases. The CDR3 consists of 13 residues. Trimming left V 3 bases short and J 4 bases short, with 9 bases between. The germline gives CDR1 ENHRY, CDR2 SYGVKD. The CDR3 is CAISEGGGETQYF. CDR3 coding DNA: TGTGCCATCAGTGAAGGGGGTGGAGAGACCCAGTACTTC.

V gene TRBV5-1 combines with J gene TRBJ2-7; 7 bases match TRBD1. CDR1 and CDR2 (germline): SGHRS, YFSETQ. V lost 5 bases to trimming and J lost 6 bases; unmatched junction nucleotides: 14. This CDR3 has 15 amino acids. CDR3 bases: TGCGCCAGCAGGCAACGACAGGGTATCTTGGGCGAGCAGTACTTC. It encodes CASRQRQGILGEQYF. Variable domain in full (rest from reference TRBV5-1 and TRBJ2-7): KAGVTQTPRYLIKTRGQQVTLSCSPISGHRSVSWYQQTPGQGLQFLFEYFSETQRNKGNFPGRFSGRQFSNSRSEMNVSTLELGDSALYLCASRQRQGILGEQYFGPGTRLTVT.